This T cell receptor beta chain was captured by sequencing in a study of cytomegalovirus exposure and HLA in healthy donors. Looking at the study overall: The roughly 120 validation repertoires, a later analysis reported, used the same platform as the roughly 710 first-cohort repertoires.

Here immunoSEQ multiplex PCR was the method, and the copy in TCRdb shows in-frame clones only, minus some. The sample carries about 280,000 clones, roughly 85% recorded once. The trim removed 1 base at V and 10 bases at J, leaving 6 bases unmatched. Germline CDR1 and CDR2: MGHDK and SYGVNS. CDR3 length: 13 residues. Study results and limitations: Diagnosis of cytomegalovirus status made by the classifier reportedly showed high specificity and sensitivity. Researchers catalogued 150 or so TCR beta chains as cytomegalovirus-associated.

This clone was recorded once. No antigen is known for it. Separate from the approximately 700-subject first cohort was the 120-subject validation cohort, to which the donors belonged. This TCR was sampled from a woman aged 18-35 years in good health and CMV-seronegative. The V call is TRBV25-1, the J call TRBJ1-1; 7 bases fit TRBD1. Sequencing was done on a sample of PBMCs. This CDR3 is CASSESGYRGAFF. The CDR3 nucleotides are TGTGCCAGCAGTGAATCAGGGTACAGGGGAGCTTTCTTT.